Reported below is one TCR beta chain. Germline CDR1 is SGHTA and CDR2 is FQGNSA. This CDR3 is built from 16 residues. V was cut by 0 bases and J by 2 bases, with 13 bases left in between. The data originate from a study of blood T cell repertoires in COVID-19. Study-wide context: Material from acute and convalescent COVID-19 was sourced from the United States, Italy and Spain.

Clones were read by immunoSEQ multiplex PCR, and TCRdb kept only the in-frame ones, dropping some. The table records hundreds of thousands of clones, approximately 85% of them present only once. The source of this sequence is a woman between 50 and 59 years old who had recovered from COVID-19. The sequenced sample consisted of PBMCs or T cells enriched from blood (not recorded which). This chain uses TRBV7-2 with TRBJ2-5, with D tentatively TRBD2 (6 bases). Here the CDR3 reads CASSLALVSGQETQYF. DNA of the CDR3: TGTGCCAGCAGCTTAGCGCTAGTTAGCGGACAAGAGACCCAGTACTTC.